The 27 T cell receptor beta chains below come from one sample, sequenced in a study of T cells in Graves' hyperthyroidism and ophthalmopathy. The source material, RNA transcripts, was used to amplify TCR beta CDR3 regions. The HTBI set primed first-round TCR CDR3 RT-PCR. Each CDR3 protein gets one entry after TCRdb re-called the multiplex PCR reads with MiXCR. Here the sample spans some 360,000 distinct CDR3 sequences, about a sixth being singletons. Sequenced input: blood. All receptors come from a woman aged 40 to 55 with Graves' ophthalmopathy.

This clonotype was counted ten times or more. The genes are TRBV6-1 and TRBJ2-5; D not resolved. CDR3 size: 13 residues. The V gene lost 6 bases and the J gene lost 7 bases, with 15 bases spanning the gap. Germline loops: CDR1 MNHNS, CDR2 SASEGT. CDR3 bases: TGTGCCAGCAGGGCCCCAGAAGGGTGGACCCAGTACTTC. This encodes CASRAPEGWTQYF.

This sequence joins TRBV27 and TRBJ1-5, with D perhaps TRBD1 (6 bases). CDR3 length: 14 amino acids. Trimming took 8 bases from V and 1 from J, leaving 12 bases between them. Germline V gene data show CDR1 as MNHEY and CDR2 as SMNVEV (reference sequence). This chain's CDR3 is CASGSGGSNQPQHF. In nucleotides, the CDR3 is TGTGCCAGCGGTTCCGGGGGCAGCAATCAGCCCCAGCATTTT.

Ten or more counts support this clonotype. V is TRBV19 and J is TRBJ1-1; 7 nucleotides line up with TRBD1. V lost 6 bases and J lost 6; bases outside the gene matches: 4. CDR1 is LNHDA and CDR2 is SQIVND in the germline V gene (reference sequence). This CDR3 spans 12 amino acids. The CDR3 sequence: CASSRQGAEAFF. CDR3 sequence (DNA): TGTGCCAGTAGCCGACAGGGAGCTGAAGCTTTCTTT.

This clonotype has ten or more counts. This chain joins TRBV28 and TRBJ1-2, with D hard to call. Germline assignment: CDR1 MDHEN and CDR2 SYDVKM. The CDR3 totals 12 residues. Trimming cost V 8 bases and J 6 bases, with 13 bases left between them. The CDR3 DNA sequence: TGTGCCAGCGGCCGCCCGTCCAATGGCTACACCTTC. This gives the protein CASGRPSNGYTF.

This clonotype came up many times. The chain carries TRBV12-3 or TRBV12-4 and TRBJ1-5; TRBD1 agrees at 10 bases. The CDR3 extends over 15 amino acids. V shed 6 bases, J shed 6 bases, and the junction held 8 bases outside the gene matches. The CDR3 region has the DNA TGTGCCAGCAGCTCCGGGACAGGGGATTCTCAGCCCCAGCATTTT. Protein sequence: CASSSGTGDSQPQHF.

This clonotype was found many times. The chain has TRBV12-3 or TRBV12-4 and TRBJ2-7; TRBD2 agrees at 8 bases. The CDR3 loop spans 13 amino acids. J gave up 5 bases and V 3 bases, and 3 bases lay outside the gene matches. CDR3 sequence: CASSFPGGDEQYF. CDR3 nucleotide sequence: TGTGCCAGCAGTTTCCCCGGGGGGGACGAGCAGTACTTC.

This clonotype occurred many times. The chain joins TRBV7-2 to TRBJ2-7; possible D gene TRBD2, 5 bases. This CDR3 is built from 14 residues. V was trimmed by 1 base and J by 5 bases, leaving 12 bases between them. Germline lookup yields CDR1 SGHTA and CDR2 FQGNSA. This CDR3 reads CASSLEPSSHEQYF. The CDR3, as DNA: TGTGCCAGCAGCTTAGAACCTAGCTCACACGAGCAGTACTTC.

This clonotype was observed many times. The chain employs TRBV28 and TRBJ1-5, with no clear D. The germline V gene has CDR1 MDHEN and CDR2 SYDVKM. The CDR3 runs 15 residues. Trimming removed 7 bases from V and 0 bases from J, with 13 bases in between. CDR3 in amino acids: CASTEGAYSNQPQHF. DNA for the CDR3: TGTGCCAGCACGGAGGGCGCTTATAGCAATCAGCCCCAGCATTTT.

This clonotype was seen a handful of times. This sequence is one base from a far larger clone and is likely a read error. DNA of the CDR3: TGTGCCAGCAGCTTAGATCCGGGCTACGAGCAGTACTTC. Protein sequence: CASSLDPGYEQYF. This chain joins TRBV11-2 and TRBJ2-7; D unclear. CDR3 length: 13 residues. CDR1 SGHAT and CDR2 FQNNGV come from the germline V gene. Between the trimmed V and J ends, which lost 0 bases and 3 bases, there was a span of 6 bases.

V and J are TRBV10-3 and TRBJ1-1; unclear D gene. The V gene's germline CDR1 is ENHRY and CDR2 SYGVKD. Trimming stripped 0 bases from V and 0 bases from J, with 5 bases between. This CDR3 is 14 amino acids long. The chain's CDR3 is CAISESLVNTEAFF. CDR3 bases: TGTGCCATCAGTGAGTCGTTAGTGAACACTGAAGCTTTCTTT.

In its sample, this clonotype was seen many times. V is TRBV27 and J is TRBJ2-2; 9 bases fit TRBD2. Germline V gene data show CDR1 as MNHEY and CDR2 as SMNVEV (reference sequence). The CDR3 sequence is 15 residues long. V trimming: 5 bases; J trimming: 2 bases; junction bases outside the gene matches: 3. The CDR3 sequence is CASSLAGQNTGELFF. CDR3 sequence (DNA): TGTGCCAGCAGTCTAGCGGGGCAAAACACCGGGGAGCTGTTTTTT.

In its sample, this clonotype was seen a few times. V usage is TRBV5-1 and J usage is TRBJ2-7; the D gene is possibly TRBD1 (5 bases). CDR1 and CDR2 (germline): SGHRS, YFSETQ. The CDR3 totals 13 residues. Trimming removed 5 bases at V and 2 bases at J, with 11 bases between. The CDR3 protein is CASRTTDTYEQYF. The CDR3 nucleotides are TGCGCCAGCAGGACGACAGATACCTACGAGCAGTACTTC. Filled out from reference TRBV5-1 and TRBJ2-7, the complete variable domain reads KAGVTQTPRYLIKTRGQQVTLSCSPISGHRSVSWYQQTPGQGLQFLFEYFSETQRNKGNFPGRFSGRQFSNSRSEMNVSTLELGDSALYLCASRTTDTYEQYFGPGTRLTVT.

This clonotype appeared many times. A junction end diverges from the germline sequence, so it may reflect a read error. This chain links TRBV5-1 with TRBJ2-7; D possibly uses TRBD1 or TRBD2 (6 bases each). CDR1 and CDR2 (germline): SGHRS, YFSETQ. This CDR3 region has 15 residues. CDR3: CASRFEGGLSYEQYF. The CDR3 DNA is TGCGCCAGCCGCTTCGAGGGGGGCCTCTCCTACGAGCAGTACTTC.

This clonotype occurred many times. The chain couples TRBV19 to TRBJ2-5; D call uncertain. V shed 5 bases and J shed 5 bases, with 18 bases lying between them. The CDR3 is 15 residues long. Germline CDR1 LNHDA, CDR2 SQIVND (reference sequence). CDR3 protein: CASSLVGDLGETQYF. CDR3 coding DNA: TGTGCCAGTAGTTTGGTTGGAGACTTGGGGGAGACCCAGTACTTC.

The sample holds many counts of this clonotype. This sequence joins TRBV2 and TRBJ1-5; TRBD1 agrees at 7 bases. The CDR3 contains 17 residues. The trim removed 7 bases at V and 4 bases at J, leaving 16 bases unmatched. Per germline, CDR1 SNHLY and CDR2 FYNNEI. CDR3 coding DNA: TGTGCCAGCAATCCAGGGGGGGCACCCGAGAAGAATCAGCCCCAGCATTTT. Its protein is CASNPGGAPEKNQPQHF.

This clonotype occurred many times. The V gene is TRBV7-2, the J gene TRBJ1-2, with 10 bases aligning to TRBD1. The junction had 13 bases not matched to a gene; V was cut back by 7 bases and J by 8 bases. Germline V gene lookup returns CDR1 SGHTA and CDR2 FQGNSA. The CDR3 spans 15 residues. The CDR3 loop is CASTRYRDRGEGYTF. The DNA of the CDR3 is TGTGCCAGCACTCGTTACCGGGACAGGGGAGAAGGCTACACCTTC. The variable domain in full, with the rest retrieved from reference TRBV7-2 and TRBJ1-2, is GAGVSQSPSNKVTEKGKDVELRCDPISGHTALYWYRQSLGQGLEFLIYFQGNSAPDKSGLPSDRFSAERTGGSVSTLTIQRTQQEDSAVYLCASTRYRDRGEGYTFGSGTRLTVV.

This clonotype has ten or more counts. The V gene is TRBV20-1, the J gene TRBJ2-4; the D call may be TRBD1 or TRBD2 (5 bases each). This CDR3 is 16 amino acids long. The V gene lost 0 bases and the J gene lost 0 bases, with 12 bases spanning the gap. Per germline, CDR1 DFQATT and CDR2 SNEGSKA (reference sequence). Here the CDR3 reads CSARDQGTLAKNIQYF. Written as DNA, the CDR3 is TGCAGTGCTAGAGATCAAGGGACCCTAGCCAAAAACATTCAGTACTTC.

In its sample, this clonotype was seen many times. This chain connects TRBV20-1 to TRBJ2-5, with 12 bases aligning to TRBD2. This CDR3 spans 14 amino acids. Germline CDR1 reads DFQATT; CDR2 reads SNEGSKA (reference sequence). The CDR3 DNA reads as TGCAGCCATACTAGCGGGAGGTGGGAAGAGACCCAGTACTTC. It specifies CSHTSGRWEETQYF.

This clonotype has ten or more counts. The CDR3 coding sequence is TGTGCCAGCAGCTCGACAGGGTCCTCTAATGAAAAACTGTTTTTT. Translating it yields CASSSTGSSNEKLFF. The genes are TRBV11-2 and TRBJ1-4, with TRBD1 identical over 7 bases. V was pared by 4 bases and J by 3 bases, with 5 bases of the junction left unmatched. CDR1 SGHAT and CDR2 FQNNGV come from the germline V gene. The CDR3 is 15 amino acids.

This clonotype was counted at least ten times. The rearrangement links TRBV18 to TRBJ1-1, with D hard to call. Trimming took 2 bases from V and 4 from J, leaving 14 bases between them. CDR1 is KGHSH, CDR2 LQKENI, per germline. This CDR3 comprises 15 residues. The CDR3 region is CASSPIRQSGTEAFF. CDR3 in DNA: TGTGCCAGCTCACCAATACGGCAATCTGGCACTGAAGCTTTCTTT.

The chain uses TRBV29-1 and TRBJ2-6; D assignment may be TRBD1 or TRBD2 (6 bases each). This CDR3 comprises 14 residues. V lost 4 bases and J lost 3, with 10 bases in between. Germline V lookup: CDR1 SQVTM, CDR2 ANQGSEA. CDR3 residues: CSVGGASGANVLTF. CDR3 nucleotides: TGCAGCGTTGGGGGGGCAAGTGGGGCCAACGTCCTGACTTTC.

V is TRBV11-1 and J is TRBJ2-7; 11 bases match TRBD2. Germline CDR1 reads SGHAT; CDR2 reads FQDESV (reference sequence). The CDR3 has 17 amino acids. Unmatched junction bases numbered 11, after V lost 5 bases and J lost 2 bases. The CDR3 DNA reads as TGTGCCAGCAGCCCGGAGGAGACTAGCGGGGCCGCCTACGAGCAGTACTTC. This translates into CASSPEETSGAAYEQYF.

This clonotype occurred many times. The chain employs TRBV11-1 and TRBJ2-5; TRBD1 agrees at 9 bases. The CDR3 sequence is 17 residues long. In germline, CDR1 is SGHAT, CDR2 FQDESV (reference sequence). Unmatched junction bases numbered 8, after V lost 0 bases and J lost 3 bases. The CDR3 protein is CASSLATGGAVEETQYF. CDR3 coding DNA: TGTGCCAGCAGCTTAGCTACAGGGGGCGCGGTTGAAGAGACCCAGTACTTC.

Many counts were recorded for this clonotype. The chain employs TRBV28 and TRBJ1-1; maybe TRBD1 (5 bases). The CDR3 runs to 14 residues. With 6 bases removed from V and 6 bases from J, the gap between germline ends came to 17 bases. Germline V CDR1 and CDR2: MDHEN, SYDVKM. The DNA of the CDR3 is TGTGCCAGCAGCATCATGGTAGTGGGGGCTGAAGCTTTCTTT. Protein sequence: CASSIMVVGAEAFF.

The V gene is TRBV4-3, the J gene TRBJ2-7; unclear D gene. The ends were cut back, 2 bases at V and 3 bases at J, with 20 bases in the middle. Germline V gene lookup returns CDR1 LGHNA and CDR2 YSLEER. This CDR3 contains 17 residues. The CDR3 nucleotides read TGCGCCAGCAGCCAACCCTTCGGGCGACATTCGAGCTACGAGCAGTACTTC. It codes for CASSQPFGRHSSYEQYF.

This clonotype was counted at least ten times. The chain uses TRBV12-3 or TRBV12-4 and TRBJ1-1; 7 bases agree with TRBD1. This CDR3 is built from 12 residues. J was trimmed by 11 bases and V by 5 bases; bases with no gene match: 8. The CDR3 bases are TGTGCCAGCAGTACAGGGGCTCCCTACGCTTTCTTT. Amino acids: CASSTGAPYAFF.

This clonotype has a handful of counts. Given a much more abundant clone one base away, this may be a read error. The chain couples TRBV14 to TRBJ1-3; D uncertain. The germline gives CDR1 SGHDN, CDR2 FVKESK. The CDR3 loop spans 13 amino acids. The CDR3 sequence is CASSKSSPDTICF. In DNA, the CDR3 is TGTGCCAGCAGCAAAAGCTCCCCAGACACCATATGTTTT.